This TCR beta chain was retrieved from a study of glioma-infiltrating T cells after dendritic cell vaccination. As for the study in general: Patients had newly diagnosed or recurrent glioblastoma and received dendritic cell vaccines.

Trimming left V 4 bases short and J 2 bases short, with 23 bases between. Looked up from germline, CDR1 is KGHSH and CDR2 is LQKENI. This CDR3 has 18 amino acids. The PCR used 60 V beta and 13 J beta primers. This table comes from immunoSEQ multiplex PCR, and its TCRdb copy is limited to in-frame clones, with some not included. The sample holds approximately 84,000 clones; 85% to 90% are singletons and the top ten take less than 20%. Isocitrate dehydrogenase mutation was absent in all glioblastoma patients. The sample was blood, taken before dendritic cell vaccination. The chain uses TRBV18 and TRBJ1-1, with D uncertain. This TCR derives from a human donor with glioblastoma. In nucleotides, the CDR3 is TGTGCCAGCTCACTAACCGAAGGGAGGCCGACGGAAAACACTGAAGCTTTCTTT. The encoded protein is CASSLTEGRPTENTEAFF. Drawing the rest from reference TRBV18 and TRBJ1-1, the complete variable domain is NAGVMQNPRHLVRRRGQEARLRCSPMKGHSHVYWYRQLPEEGLKFMVYLQKENIIDESGMPKERFSAEFPKEGPSILRIQQVVRGDSAAYFCASSLTEGRPTENTEAFFGQGTRLTVV.